This is a list of T cell receptor beta chains from one sample in a study of neurological immune-mediated disorders. A single record per CDR3 protein comes from TCRdb applying MiXCR to the 5' RACE reads. The sample includes about 59,000 distinct CDR3 sequences, 24% of them seen just once. The sequenced sample was PBMCs. The receptors shown here come from a man in his sixties with HTLV-1-associated myelopathy (HAM/TSP). CDR3s include the opening cysteine and the closing phenylalanine or tryptophan. The size entry is marked missing in some rows and otherwise reads once, few, many or a size class.

size	V	CDR3
-	TRBV25-1	CASSVRGANEKLFF
many	TRBV10-3	CAINDGGPGTDTQYF
-	TRBV2	CASSYSIWARVDNEQFF
-	TRBV7-6	CASSPRASGMDTQYF
many	TRBV20-1	CSARGAIVQETQYF
many	TRBV15	CATSRRDGHSFF
many	TRBV5-5	CASSLSPTDVEQYF
-	TRBV5-1	CASSGTGQPNTEAFF
many	TRBV28	CASSLAGDNEQFF
many	TRBV4-1	CASSHSGSAPRGYTF
many	TRBV9	CASSVAGGQGNTEAFF
many	TRBV10-1	CASSEWNTGELFF
-	TRBV29-1	CSAKGAEQPQHF
-	TRBV7-9	CASSLQSGYQETQYF
many	TRBV7-6	CASSPGQGLSPVADTQYF
few	TRBV20-1	CSAGRTGRQETQYF
many	TRBV20-1	CSARDPSDSSYNEQFF
many	TRBV28	CASSFLCTAWFDTEAFF
few	TRBV20-1	CSARVVGQGAYEQYF
-	TRBV7-3	CASSVASYNDQFF
-	TRBV12-3/TRBV12-4	CASAPLGLANNEQFF
many	TRBV5-8	CASSLVTEQFF
many	TRBV3-1	CAIGTTYEQYF
many	TRBV20-1	CSAREGPPNTEAFF
-	TRBV4-2	CASSFAGTGYNEQFF
-	TRBV7-6	CASSHRTGTTYASTDTQYF
many	TRBV20-1	CSARPGHNSYEQYF
-	TRBV5-4	CASSGTSGAANTGELFF
many	TRBV9	CASSVGGADTGELFF
many	TRBV11-1	CASSLTGTYEQYF
-	TRBV11-2	CASSLGSSEGETQYF
many	TRBV5-1	CASSAGQGAHEQYF
many	TRBV27	CASSWTSAGTGELFF
-	TRBV9	CASSGIAGHTAHNEQFF
many	TRBV29-1	CSATGLLFGNEQFF
many	TRBV7-2	CASAPGGSNQPQHF
many	TRBV5-1	CASSLVGLDTDTQYF
many	TRBV20-1	CSAREGTSGRLDTQYF
many	TRBV20-1	CSAPLGGSPLLTKNIQYF
-	TRBV3-1	CASSQHSLHNNYGYTF
-	TRBV7-9	CASSFRGSGQETQYF
many	TRBV5-1	CASSMGLRIPQNEQFF
many	TRBV29-1	CSVVGGPTGELFF